The clone carrying this T cell receptor (beta chain) appeared a single time. Here immunoSEQ multiplex PCR was the method, and the copy in TCRdb shows in-frame clones only, minus some. The repertoire holds about 98,000 clones, with around 80% as singletons. The sample originates from a study of blood T cell repertoires in COVID-19. The V gene's germline CDR1 is MNHNS and CDR2 SASEGT. The J segment lost 7 bases and the V segment lost 3 bases, leaving 10 bases of the junction unmatched. The CDR3 length is 15 residues. The TCR sequence derives from an elderly man with acute or convalescent COVID-19. The source material was peripheral blood. The V call is TRBV6-1, the J call TRBJ2-7; 9 bases are a match to TRBD2. The CDR3 coding sequence is TGTGCCAGCAGTGACCCCGAGGCGGGGGGGCTTGAGCAGTACTTC. This encodes CASSDPEAGGLEQYF.